This T cell receptor (beta chain) was recovered during a study of human T cells and chemical hapten exposure. Study-level information: Across samples, TCR yields varied, mostly owing to small differences in pooled library volumes. Whole-study results and caveats: Versus controls, expanded TCRs had significantly more large CDR3 similarity clusters.

In regard to this clonotype: The antigen is unknown.

In the library, unique molecular identifiers were attached to individual cDNA molecules. One entry per CDR3 protein results from TCRdb running MiXCR on the RACE reads. The repertoire holds 52,000 or so distinct CDR3 sequences, with over 9% as singletons. CDR1 is SGHRS, CDR2 YFSETQ, per germline. This CDR3 is built from 17 residues. V was pared by 3 bases and J by 5 bases, with 14 bases of the junction left unmatched. Specified time point: pre-sensitization, week 0. The treatment here: therapeutic diphenylcyclopropenone sensitization with weekly scalp DPC. J is TRBJ2-5 and V is TRBV5-1; 9 bases match TRBD2. The material was whole blood, obtained in connection with sensitization to the hapten diphenylcyclopropenone (DPC). This sequence originates from a man in his forties or fifties with alopecia areata. Some clones in this sample may be carry-over from other donors' samples. The CDR3 DNA is TGCGCCAGCAGCTCTGGGACTAGCTTTACGGTAGTGGAGACCCAGTACTTC. It codes for CASSSGTSFTVVETQYF.